The source of this TCR beta chain is a study of blood T cell repertoires in COVID-19. Study background: Collection of acute and convalescent COVID-19 samples took place in the United States, Italy and Spain. T cells, B-cell-depleted T cells, or PBMCs supplied cDNA or gDNA.

Looked up from germline, CDR1 is SNHLY and CDR2 is FYNNEI. The V and J ends lost 7 bases and 0 bases respectively, with 10 bases between them. The CDR3 runs to 15 residues. In the study's own analysis: Reference gene primer amplification yielded estimated nucleated cell counts. The protocol was immunoSEQ multiplex PCR, while the TCRdb copy is restricted to in-frame clones and leaves out a portion. The V and J calls and the clone size are those of that table, but D and trimming were determined from the DNA. Of around 380,000 clones in the sample, roughly 77% are singletons; the top ten hold around 1%.

This chain joins TRBV2 and TRBJ1-6; D gene uncertain. This sequence originates from a human donor with acute or convalescent COVID-19. The donor label of this sample is uncertain. Sample: peripheral blood. The CDR3 region has the DNA TGTGCCAGCAAGAAGGAGAGCTCCTATAATTCACCCCTCCACTTT. It is translated as CASKKESSYNSPLHF.